These 24 T cell receptor beta chains came from one sample sequenced in a study of blood T cell repertoires in COVID-19. The repertoire was sequenced with immunoSEQ multiplex PCR; TCRdb's copy has only in-frame clones and lacks some. The sample includes about 61,000 clones, around 85% of them seen just once. The sequencing input was peripheral blood. The receptors shown here come from a man in his 70s with acute or convalescent COVID-19.

V is TRBV7-9 and J is TRBJ1-4; 10 nucleotides align to TRBD1. Germline lookup yields CDR1 SEHNR and CDR2 FQNEAQ (reference sequence). Trimming took 5 bases from V and 3 from J; bases not matched to a gene: 3. This CDR3 is built from 15 residues. The CDR3 sequence is CASSVGTGANEKLFF. The CDR3 DNA is TGTGCCAGCAGCGTCGGGACAGGGGCTAATGAAAAACTGTTTTTT.

V gene TRBV7-8 combines with J gene TRBJ2-5; D is possibly TRBD2 (6 bases). Trimming took 5 bases from V and 1 from J, leaving 14 bases between them. This CDR3 contains 15 residues. Germline V gives CDR1 SGHVS, CDR2 FQNEAQ. CDR3 in DNA: TGTGCCAGCAGCCCAAGGGGCGGGGCCCAAGAGACCCAGTACTTC. Residues: CASSPRGGAQETQYF.

The chain joins TRBV5-1 to TRBJ1-5, with D possibly TRBD1 on 5 matching bases. This CDR3 has 14 amino acids. CDR1 and CDR2 from the germline V gene are SGHRS and YFSETQ. V lost 4 bases and J lost 0, with 8 bases in between. CDR3 sequence: CASSPDSSNQPQHF. CDR3 sequence (DNA): TGCGCCAGCAGCCCCGACAGTAGCAATCAGCCCCAGCATTTT.

The chain has TRBV5-1 and TRBJ2-7, with TRBD1 identical over 7 bases. This CDR3 comprises 14 residues. Germline assignment: CDR1 SGHRS and CDR2 YFSETQ. Unmatched junction bases numbered 12, after V lost 7 bases and J lost 5 bases. In DNA, the CDR3 is TGCGCCAGCGGAAATGGGCAGGGGGACAACGAGCAGTACTTC. As protein: CASGNGQGDNEQYF.

This chain links TRBV29-1 with TRBJ2-7, with 7 positions matching TRBD2. The V segment lost 4 bases and the J segment 0 bases; nucleotides outside the gene matches: 6. Germline CDR1 reads SQVTM; CDR2 reads ANQGSEA. CDR3 size: 14 residues. CDR3 protein: CSVGGGIISYEQYF. The CDR3 coding sequence is TGCAGCGTTGGGGGAGGGATAATCTCCTACGAGCAGTACTTC.

V and J are TRBV9 and TRBJ1-5; D gene unclear. CDR1 and CDR2 from the germline V gene are SGDLS and YYNGEE. Trimming left V 5 bases short and J 5 bases short, with 11 bases between. There are 13 residues in the CDR3. CDR3 loop: CASSADMDQPQHF. CDR3 in DNA: TGTGCCAGCAGTGCTGACATGGATCAGCCCCAGCATTTT.

V is TRBV5-1 and J is TRBJ2-5; 9 bases align to TRBD2. This CDR3 is built from 15 residues. V was pared by 3 bases and J by 6 bases, with 9 bases of the junction left unmatched. Germline values: CDR1 SGHRS, CDR2 YFSETQ. The chain's CDR3 is CASSSLAGAGQTQYF. CDR3 coding DNA: TGCGCCAGCAGCTCCTTAGCGGGGGCCGGGCAGACCCAGTACTTC.

This chain uses TRBV28 with TRBJ2-5, with 10 bases lining up with TRBD2. This CDR3 region has 14 residues. Per the germline V gene, CDR1 is MDHEN and CDR2 is SYDVKM. Trimming took 6 bases from V and 5 from J; bases not matched to a gene: 6. CDR3 bases: TGTGCCAGCAGCCAGCGGGGGGGAGGGGAGACCCAGTACTTC. This gives the protein CASSQRGGGETQYF.

The V gene is TRBV21-1, the J gene TRBJ2-4; the table's TRBD1 call for D was not verified on the DNA. TRBV21-1 is an annotated pseudogene. The CDR3 totals 18 residues. For the CDR3, the DNA is TGTGCCAGCAGTTGGACAGGGCCACACCCCAAGGACAAAAACATTCAGTACTTC. Amino acid sequence: CASSWTGPHPKDKNIQYF.

The chain carries TRBV29-1 and TRBJ1-5, with D uncertain. CDR1 and CDR2 from the germline V gene are SQVTM and ANQGSEA. The CDR3 is 13 amino acids. Trimming shortened V by 4 bases and J by 2 bases, and 9 bases separated the two germline ends. CDR3 DNA sequence: TGCAGCGTTGCCCCCGGAGGCAATCAGCCCCAGCATTTT. Translated, it gives CSVAPGGNQPQHF.

The CDR3 coding sequence is TGTGCTAGTGGTTTGGGGGCCGGGACACTAAACACTGAAGCTTTCTTT. This translates into CASGLGAGTLNTEAFF. The chain joins TRBV12-5 to TRBJ1-1; weak D call: TRBD1 (6 bases). From germline, CDR1 is LGHNT and CDR2 FRNRAP. Between the trimmed V and J ends, which lost 1 base and 2 bases, there was a span of 14 bases. This CDR3 spans 16 amino acids.

J is TRBJ2-5 and V is TRBV4-1; 10 nucleotides line up with TRBD2. The CDR3 has 16 residues. V shed 0 bases, J shed 5 bases, and the junction held 6 bases outside the gene matches. Germline V gene sequence: CDR1 MGHRA, CDR2 YSYEKL. CDR3 protein: CASSQDRTSGFETQYF. DNA for the CDR3: TGCGCCAGCAGCCAAGATAGGACTAGCGGCTTTGAGACCCAGTACTTC.

Comment on this clone: Germline and junction disagree at one end, which may indicate a read error. The chain employs TRBV13 and TRBJ2-2, with 13 bases fitting TRBD2. The CDR3 sequence is 17 residues long. The germline CDR1 and CDR2 sequences are PRHDT and FYEKMQ (reference sequence). For the CDR3, the DNA is TGTGCCAGCAGCCTAGGACTAGCGGGAGCGAACACCGGGGAGCTGTTTTTT. This encodes CASSLGLAGANTGELFF.

The rearrangement uses TRBV4-1 and TRBJ1-3, with D possibly TRBD1 on 5 matching bases. Trimming removed 4 bases at V and 0 bases at J, with 16 bases between. CDR3 size: 17 residues. Germline V gene sequence: CDR1 MGHRA, CDR2 YSYEKL. DNA of the CDR3: TGCGCCAGCAGCCCTCGGCCCCAGGGTGACTCTGGAAACACCATATATTTT. Translation gives CASSPRPQGDSGNTIYF.

The chain is built from TRBV11-2 and TRBJ2-5; 9 bases map to TRBD1. Germline V CDR1 and CDR2: SGHAT, FQNNGV. V trimming: 4 bases; J trimming: 5 bases; junction bases outside the gene matches: 8. CDR3 length equals 15 residues. The CDR3 here is CASSSGTGFDETQYF. DNA of the CDR3: TGTGCCAGCAGCTCGGGGACAGGGTTCGATGAGACCCAGTACTTC.

Only one count was recorded for this clone. One end of the junction varies from germline; a read error may be responsible. The V gene is TRBV6-5, the J gene TRBJ2-5; D may be TRBD1 (5 bases). In germline, CDR1 is MNHEY, CDR2 SVGAGI. CDR3 length: 13 residues. CDR3 sequence reads: CRSGKVSQETQYF. CDR3 nucleotide sequence: TGCCGATCAGGGAAAGTCTCCCAAGAGACCCAGTACTTC.

This clone was counted only a few times. Relative to the germline gene, one junction end is altered; a read error may explain this. V gene TRBV7-7 combines with J gene TRBJ1-6; the D is unclear. This CDR3 region has 14 residues. CDR1 is SSHAT, CDR2 FNYEAQ, per germline (reference sequence). The CDR3 nucleotides read TGTGCTAGCAGCTTAGCGTACGGTGAATCACCCCTCCACTTT. Protein sequence: CASSLAYGESPLHF.

The chain employs TRBV28 and TRBJ1-4; tentative D call: TRBD1 (6 bases). Per the germline V gene, CDR1 is MDHEN and CDR2 is SYDVKM. This CDR3 region has 16 residues. Trimming stripped 2 bases from V and 5 bases from J, with 15 bases between. DNA of the CDR3: TGTGCCAGCAGTTTACTCCGGACAGATAAGAATGAAAAACTGTTTTTT. It encodes CASSLLRTDKNEKLFF.

The genes are TRBV11-2 and TRBJ1-1, with a weak D call TRBD1 (6 bases). The ends were cut back, 4 bases at V and 3 bases at J, with 12 bases in the middle. The CDR3 is 14 amino acids. Looked up from germline, CDR1 is SGHAT and CDR2 is FQNNGV. The CDR3 sequence: CASSSLTGYTEAFF. In nucleotides, the CDR3 is TGTGCCAGCAGCTCCCTGACAGGTTACACTGAAGCTTTCTTT.

The chain couples TRBV19 to TRBJ2-7; 8 nucleotides align to TRBD2. CDR1 and CDR2 (germline): LNHDA, SQIVND (reference sequence). The CDR3 consists of 15 residues. V was pared by 5 bases and J by 0 bases, with 6 bases of the junction left unmatched. The CDR3 protein is CASSETSDRSYEQYF. Here the CDR3 DNA reads TGTGCCAGTAGTGAGACTAGCGACCGCTCCTACGAGCAGTACTTC.

This clone was observed a handful of times. The chain employs TRBV6-5 and TRBJ1-5; tentative D call: TRBD1 (5 bases). Deletions cut 6 bases from V and 6 bases from J, with 12 bases between. Germline V gives CDR1 MNHEY, CDR2 SVGAGI. The CDR3 is made up of 13 amino acids. The CDR3 protein is CASSADSFQPQHF. As DNA, the CDR3 is TGTGCCAGCAGCGCTGACAGCTTTCAGCCCCAGCATTTT.

In this sample, this clone turned up a few times. The gene calls are TRBV27 and TRBJ1-1; D not certain. The ends were cut back, 2 bases at V and 7 bases at J, with 14 bases in the middle. Germline CDR1 and CDR2: MNHEY and SMNVEV (reference sequence). The length of the CDR3 is 14 residues. The CDR3 here is CASSLVPKAGEAFF. CDR3 coding DNA: TGTGCCAGCAGTTTAGTCCCCAAGGCAGGTGAAGCTTTCTTT.

This clone appeared once. This chain uses TRBV12-5 with TRBJ2-3; 11 bases fit TRBD2. The CDR3 consists of 14 residues. V trimming: 9 bases; J trimming: 0 bases; junction bases outside the gene matches: 2. CDR1 and CDR2 from the germline V gene are LGHNT and FRNRAP. CDR3 DNA sequence: TGTGCTAGCAGGACTAGCGGGAGCACAGATACGCAGTATTTT. This encodes CASRTSGSTDTQYF.

The chain employs TRBV18 and TRBJ2-1; 9 bases map to TRBD1. The CDR3 runs 14 residues. The V gene's germline CDR1 is KGHSH and CDR2 LQKENI. V dropped 3 bases and J dropped 10; count of bases not matched to a gene: 7. The CDR3 spells CASSPRDREGEQFF. CDR3 nucleotide sequence: TGTGCCAGCTCACCCCGGGACAGGGAGGGCGAGCAGTTCTTC.